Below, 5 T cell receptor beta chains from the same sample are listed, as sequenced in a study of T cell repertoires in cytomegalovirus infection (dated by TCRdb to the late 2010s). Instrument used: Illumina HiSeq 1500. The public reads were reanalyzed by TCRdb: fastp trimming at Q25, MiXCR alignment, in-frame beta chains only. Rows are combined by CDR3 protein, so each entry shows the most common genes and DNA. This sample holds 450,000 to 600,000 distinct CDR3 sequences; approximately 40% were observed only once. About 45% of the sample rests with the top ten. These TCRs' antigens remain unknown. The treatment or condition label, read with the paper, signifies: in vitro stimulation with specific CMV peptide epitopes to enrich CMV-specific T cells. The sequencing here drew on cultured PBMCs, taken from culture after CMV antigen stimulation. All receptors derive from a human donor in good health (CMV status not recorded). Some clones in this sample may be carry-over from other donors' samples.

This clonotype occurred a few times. The CDR3 nucleotides read TGTGCCAGCAGCCCGACGAGGGGTAATTCACCCCTCCACTTT. This codes for CASSPTRGNSPLHF. This sequence joins TRBV7-2 and TRBJ1-6; a weak D match, TRBD1 (5 bases). Between the trimmed V and J ends, which lost 5 bases and 6 bases, there was a span of 11 bases. The V gene's germline CDR1 is SGHTA and CDR2 FQGNSA. This CDR3 spans 14 amino acids.

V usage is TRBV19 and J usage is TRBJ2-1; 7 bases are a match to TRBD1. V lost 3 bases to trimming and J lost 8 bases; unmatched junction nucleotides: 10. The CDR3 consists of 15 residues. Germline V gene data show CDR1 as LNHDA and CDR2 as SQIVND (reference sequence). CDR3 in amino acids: CASSMVGGAGYEQFF. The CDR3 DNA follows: TGTGCCAGTAGTATGGTAGGGGGCGCCGGATATGAGCAGTTCTTC.

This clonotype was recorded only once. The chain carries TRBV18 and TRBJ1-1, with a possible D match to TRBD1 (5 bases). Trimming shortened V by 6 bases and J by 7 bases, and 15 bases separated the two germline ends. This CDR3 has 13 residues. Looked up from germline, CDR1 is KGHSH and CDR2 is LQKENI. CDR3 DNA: TGTGCCAGCTCCCCTACTTGGGACGATGAAGCTTTCTTT. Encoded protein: CASSPTWDDEAFF. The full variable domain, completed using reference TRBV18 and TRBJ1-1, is NAGVMQNPRHLVRRRGQEARLRCSPMKGHSHVYWYRQLPEEGLKFMVYLQKENIIDESGMPKERFSAEFPKEGPSILRIQQVVRGDSAAYFCASSPTWDDEAFFGQGTRLTVV.

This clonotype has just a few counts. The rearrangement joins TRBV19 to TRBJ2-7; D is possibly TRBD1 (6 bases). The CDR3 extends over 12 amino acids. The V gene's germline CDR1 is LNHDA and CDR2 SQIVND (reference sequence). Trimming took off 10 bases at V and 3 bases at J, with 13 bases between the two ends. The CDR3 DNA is TGTGCCACCGTGGACAGTTTCTACGAGCAGTACTTC. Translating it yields CATVDSFYEQYF.

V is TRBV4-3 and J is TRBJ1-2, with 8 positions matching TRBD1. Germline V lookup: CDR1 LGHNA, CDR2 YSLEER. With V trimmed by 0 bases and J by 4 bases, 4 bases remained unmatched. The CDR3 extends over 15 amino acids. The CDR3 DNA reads TGCGCCAGCAGCCAAGATAGGACAGGGCCCTATGGCTACACCTTC. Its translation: CASSQDRTGPYGYTF.